This T cell receptor (beta chain) was retrieved from a study of shared clonotypes between healthy human individuals. This clone was counted ten times or more. Other DNA sequences in this specimen translate into the identical CDR3. In the authors' methods: Filtering of immunoSEQ junctional sequences could not match full-length read filtering. Assay used: immunoSEQ multiplex PCR; TCRdb lists only in-frame clones, some missing. V, J and clone size derive from that table, while D and trimming were established from the DNA sequence. The data hold about 490,000 clones, with 76% observed a single time. Donors were healthy HIV-negative adults without recent acute infections or vaccinations. Every donor was a Caucasian adult from Nashville, Tennessee. Without sorting, samples used about 90 million PBMCs for genomic DNA. The CDR3 has 14 amino acids. Germline assignment: CDR1 ENHRY and CDR2 SYGVKD. Trimming removed 0 bases from V and 8 bases from J, with 10 bases in between.

The receptor comes from a woman in her thirties or forties in good health. Some clones in this sample may be carry-over from other donors' samples. Sequencing input: PBMCs. The chain recombines TRBV10-3 with TRBJ1-4; D call uncertain. For the CDR3, the DNA is TGTGCCATCAGTGAGTCGACTCTGGCCGAAAAACTGTTTTTT. Protein: CAISESTLAEKLFF.